The present T cell receptor (beta chain) was sequenced within a study of CD8 T cells in ankylosing spondylitis (TCRdb year 2017). At the level of the whole study: T cell receptor beta repertoires were profiled in healthy donors and ankylosing spondylitis patients so that disease-linked TCR variants could be found. The whole study cohort included 85 to 120 healthy donors and 20 to 25 ankylosing spondylitis patients. Peripheral blood was sampled, and synovial fluid was also collected from ankylosing spondylitis patients. Broad study findings and their caveats: Significant enrichment of the disease-linked clones was reported in matched synovial fluid samples from ankylosing spondylitis patients. Some motif variants had previously been reported in the synovial fluid and blood of reactive arthritis patients, which suggests shared mechanisms of disease initiation. In peripheral blood, the disease-linked clones were found at relatively low frequencies and had a CD8+ phenotype. Blood from ankylosing spondylitis patients appeared to be characterized by a TCR beta motif composed of about 8 highly homologous amino acid variants.

Reads for this sample came from an Illumina HiSeq 2500. Quantitative 5'-RACE with molecular barcodes was the method used to prepare the TCR beta libraries. The original methods were these. To identify disease-linked TCR variants, a new computational method was used, one built on a probabilistic model of VDJ rearrangement. In TCRdb, the public reads were trimmed at Q25 with fastp and aligned with MiXCR, with productive beta chains retained. Each entry is one CDR3 protein sequence, shown with its most common DNA and genes. V and J calls and clone size were set by TCRdb, not the authors. For this sample the table gives 200,000 to 250,000 distinct CDR3 sequences, of which more than 25% were detected only once. Clones ranked in the top ten supply around 4.5% of the sample. Details on this clonotype: Its specific antigen is unknown. Base-call qualities are not available, and no considerably larger clone is one nucleotide away.

The germline V gene supplies CDR1 MGHRA and CDR2 YSYEKL. The CDR3, from cysteine to phenylalanine, totals 16 residues. The DNA shown is the 48-base CDR3, in frame from base 1. V loses 5 bases of germline sequence and J loses 3 bases, and the interval between the two ends is 18 bases. Specimen: blood, either unsorted or a sorted T cell fraction (not recorded which). In this chain, TRBV4-1 is recombined with TRBJ2-3; the D call is possibly TRBD1 or TRBD2, each sharing 5 bases. The source of this sequence is a male donor with ankylosing spondylitis or in good health (not recorded which). The nucleotide sequence is TGCGCCAGCAGCGCCATAGCGTCCTCAGGGACAGATACGCAGTATTTT. The encoded protein is CASSAIASSGTDTQYF.